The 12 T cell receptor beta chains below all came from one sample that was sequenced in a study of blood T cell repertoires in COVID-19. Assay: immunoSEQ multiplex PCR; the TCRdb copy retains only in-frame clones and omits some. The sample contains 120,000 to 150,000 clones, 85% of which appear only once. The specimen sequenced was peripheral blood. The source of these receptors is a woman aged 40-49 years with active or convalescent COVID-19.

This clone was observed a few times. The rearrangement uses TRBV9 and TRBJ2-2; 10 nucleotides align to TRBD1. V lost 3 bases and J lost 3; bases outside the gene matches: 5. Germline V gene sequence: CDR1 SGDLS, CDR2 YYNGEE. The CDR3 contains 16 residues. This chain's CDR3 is CASSGRQGADTGELFF. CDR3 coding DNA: TGTGCCAGCAGCGGACGACAGGGGGCGGACACCGGGGAGCTGTTTTTT.

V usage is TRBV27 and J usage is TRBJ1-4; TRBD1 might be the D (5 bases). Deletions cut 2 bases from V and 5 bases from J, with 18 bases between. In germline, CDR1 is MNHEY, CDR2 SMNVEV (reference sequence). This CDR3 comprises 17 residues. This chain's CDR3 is CASSLNPLQVGNEKLFF. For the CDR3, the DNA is TGTGCCAGCAGTTTAAACCCCCTACAGGTCGGAAATGAAAAACTGTTTTTT.

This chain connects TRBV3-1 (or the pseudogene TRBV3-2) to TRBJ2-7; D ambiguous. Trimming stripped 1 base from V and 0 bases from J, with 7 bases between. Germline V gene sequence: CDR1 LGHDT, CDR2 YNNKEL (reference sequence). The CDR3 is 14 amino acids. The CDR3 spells CASSQGILSYEQYF. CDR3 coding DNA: TGTGCCAGCAGCCAAGGTATACTCTCCTACGAGCAGTACTTC.

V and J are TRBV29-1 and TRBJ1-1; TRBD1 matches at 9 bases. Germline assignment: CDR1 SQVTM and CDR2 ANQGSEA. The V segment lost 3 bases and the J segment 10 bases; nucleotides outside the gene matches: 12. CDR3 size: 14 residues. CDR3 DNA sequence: TGCAGCGTTGAGAGGGGGACAGGGCGGGTTTCAGCTTTCTTT. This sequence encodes CSVERGTGRVSAFF. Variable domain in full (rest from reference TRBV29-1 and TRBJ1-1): SAVISQKPSRDICQRGTSLTIQCQVDSQVTMMFWYRQQPGQSLTLIATANQGSEATYESGFVIDKFPISRPNLTFSTLTVSNMSPEDSSIYLCSVERGTGRVSAFFGQGTRLTVV.

The CDR3 sequence is CAWRTGSNSPLHF. The CDR3 DNA reads as TGTGCCTGGAGAACAGGATCTAATTCACCCCTCCACTTT. This rearrangement joins TRBV30 to TRBJ1-6; D perhaps matches TRBD1 (5 bases). V gave up 3 bases and J gave up 6 bases, with 9 bases separating them. In germline, CDR1 is GTSNPN, CDR2 SVGIG (reference sequence). There are 13 residues in the CDR3.

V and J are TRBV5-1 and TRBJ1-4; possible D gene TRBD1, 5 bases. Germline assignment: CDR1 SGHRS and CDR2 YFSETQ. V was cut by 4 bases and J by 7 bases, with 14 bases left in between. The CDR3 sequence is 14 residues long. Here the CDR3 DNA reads TGCGCCAGCAGCCAAGGGCAGGGCGGTGAAAAACTGTTTTTT. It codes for CASSQGQGGEKLFF.

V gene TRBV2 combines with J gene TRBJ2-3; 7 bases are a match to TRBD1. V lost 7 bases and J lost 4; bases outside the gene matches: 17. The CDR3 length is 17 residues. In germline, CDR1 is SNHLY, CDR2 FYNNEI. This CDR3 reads CASTWSVQGSGADTQYF. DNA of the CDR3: TGTGCCAGCACTTGGAGCGTACAGGGGTCCGGGGCAGATACGCAGTATTTT.

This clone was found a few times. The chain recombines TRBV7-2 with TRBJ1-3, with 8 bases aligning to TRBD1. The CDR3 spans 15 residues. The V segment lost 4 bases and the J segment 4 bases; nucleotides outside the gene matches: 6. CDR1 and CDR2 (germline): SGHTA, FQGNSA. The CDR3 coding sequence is TGTGCCAGCAGCTACGGACAGGGCGGGGGAAACACCATATATTTT. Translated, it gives CASSYGQGGGNTIYF. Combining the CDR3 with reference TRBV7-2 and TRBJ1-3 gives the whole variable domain GAGVSQSPSNKVTEKGKDVELRCDPISGHTALYWYRQSLGQGLEFLIYFQGNSAPDKSGLPSDRFSAERTGGSVSTLTIQRTQQEDSAVYLCASSYGQGGGNTIYFGEGSWLTVV.

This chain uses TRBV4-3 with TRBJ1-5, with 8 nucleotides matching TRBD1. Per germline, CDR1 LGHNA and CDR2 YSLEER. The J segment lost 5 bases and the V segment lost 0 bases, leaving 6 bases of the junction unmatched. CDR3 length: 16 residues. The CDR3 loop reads CASSQDWGQDYQPQHF. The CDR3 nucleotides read TGCGCCAGCAGCCAAGATTGGGGACAGGACTATCAGCCCCAGCATTTT.

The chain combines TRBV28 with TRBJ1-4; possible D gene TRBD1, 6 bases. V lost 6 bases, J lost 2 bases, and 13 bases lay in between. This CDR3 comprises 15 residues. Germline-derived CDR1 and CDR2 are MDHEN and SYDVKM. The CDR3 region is CASSRRGATNEKLFF. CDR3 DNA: TGTGCCAGCAGCCGTCGGGGGGCCACTAATGAAAAACTGTTTTTT.

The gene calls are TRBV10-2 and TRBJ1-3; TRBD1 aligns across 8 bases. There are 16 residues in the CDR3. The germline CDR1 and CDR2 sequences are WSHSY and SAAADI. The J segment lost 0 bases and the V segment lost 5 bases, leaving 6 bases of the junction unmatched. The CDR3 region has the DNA TGCGCCAGCAGTCGCGGGACAGGCCCCTCTGGAAACACCATATATTTT. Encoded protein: CASSRGTGPSGNTIYF.

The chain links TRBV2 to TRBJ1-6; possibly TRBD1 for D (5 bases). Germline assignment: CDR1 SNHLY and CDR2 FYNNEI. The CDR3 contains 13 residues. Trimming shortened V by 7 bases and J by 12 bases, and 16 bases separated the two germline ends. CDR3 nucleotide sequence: TGTGCCAGCATGCTGGGACCCGGGGGACCCCTCCACTTT. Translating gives CASMLGPGGPLHF.